This TCR beta chain stems from a study of cytomegalovirus exposure and HLA in healthy donors (dated by TCRdb to the late 2010s). Regarding the complete study: A later analysis indicated that the 120 or so validation repertoires were generated on the platform also employed for the 600 to 750 repertoires of the first cohort. The aim of the study was to test whether cataloging public T cell receptors could identify signatures of past pathogen exposure. Besides the first cohort of around 700 subjects, a separate validation cohort made up of 120 different subjects was used. The study combined high-throughput TCR immunosequencing, statistical association of individual TCRs with disease status, and machine learning to predict cytomegalovirus infection status. Study-wide conclusions, independent of this receptor: In vitro tests confirmed that a few of the cytomegalovirus-associated TCR beta chains recognize cytomegalovirus antigens. A later analysis found that TCRs clustered in the first cohort also tended to co-occur in the 120 validation repertoires, with roughly 95% of cluster scores above 0. A later analysis lacked HLA typing for the validation cohort, so it scored co-occurrence in that cohort across all 120 or so repertoires. The authors suggested that the approach could potentially be generalized to other disease states and immunological phenotypes. The study gave a list of under 200 TCR beta chains associated with cytomegalovirus. The classifier was reported to diagnose cytomegalovirus status with high specificity and sensitivity in both the original cohort and the validation cohort. Most TCR sequences were observed very rarely across donors, whereas some public TCRs were present in many individuals.

The method was the immunoSEQ multiplex PCR assay. Processing in the source paper ran as follows. A statistical classification framework was developed to diagnose cytomegalovirus status using the catalog of TCR beta chain sequences. The immuneACCESS repertoire file appears here via TCRdb, limited to in-frame rearrangements. These files lack a portion of the clones; in checked studies, under half of the deficit traces to unresolved V genes, and the cause of the others is not known. V, J and clone size were drawn from that table, and D and trimming were deduced from the DNA. This sample is represented by 100,000 to 120,000 clones; 70% to 90% of them were singletons. The ten largest clonotypes hold 3% to 3.5% of the sample. The donors were included in the validation cohort of roughly 120 subjects, a group kept apart from the roughly 700-subject first cohort. The germline V gene (reference sequence) specifies GTSNPN as CDR1 and SVGIG as CDR2. V is cut by 6 bases and J by 4 bases, and the space between the germline ends is 12 bases. Its CDR3 holds 13 amino acids, cysteine through phenylalanine. Only the CDR3 DNA is retained, 39 bases long and in frame from the first base.

Worth noting for this clone: The antigen this receptor binds is unknown. Within one base of it there is no much larger clone, and no base qualities were kept.

The TCR comes from a young woman in good health and CMV-seronegative. Input material: PBMCs. Here the chain combines TRBV30 and TRBJ1-4, with no D gene named confidently. The CDR3 in this case is CACDTSFNEKLFF. Here is the DNA: TGTGCCTGCGACACTTCCTTTAATGAAAAACTGTTTTTT.